The 27 T cell receptor beta chains presented below share a single source sample, sequenced in a study of long-term antiretroviral therapy in people with HIV (dated by TCRdb to 2022 to 2024). The immunoSEQ hsTCRB v3.0 assay was used at survey level resolution for TRB variable region sequencing. The immuneACCESS repertoire file appears here via TCRdb, limited to in-frame rearrangements. These files lack a portion of the clones; in checked studies, under half of the deficit traces to unresolved V genes, and the cause of the others is not known. Counted in this sample were approximately 26,000 clones; 65% to 85% of them appeared once. The ten largest account for about 6.4% of the sample. The material sequenced was unsorted PBMCs, taken 0.4 years after starting antiretroviral therapy. All receptors derive from a man between 18 and 29 years old with HIV.

CDR3: CASSAGAGESYNEQFF. CDR3 DNA sequence: TGTGCCAGCAGCGCCGGAGCGGGAGAGTCCTACAATGAGCAGTTCTTC. J is TRBJ2-1 and V is TRBV9, with 8 bases aligning to TRBD2. J gave up 1 base and V 3 bases, and 6 bases lay outside the gene matches. This CDR3 is built from 16 residues. In germline, CDR1 is SGDLS, CDR2 YYNGEE.

The rearrangement links TRBV11-3 to TRBJ2-7; D is unresolved. The CDR3 loop spans 13 amino acids. V was trimmed by 1 base and J by 2 bases, leaving 6 bases between them. Germline CDR1 and CDR2: SGHNT and YENEEA. CDR3 bases: TGTGCCAGCAGCTTAGCCGTCACCTACGAGCAGTACTTC. Translated, it gives CASSLAVTYEQYF.

Only one count was recorded for this clone. The rearrangement links TRBV7-8 to TRBJ2-2, with 7 bases matching TRBD2. The CDR3 contains 17 residues. The V and J ends lost 3 bases and 0 bases, in that order; junction bases with no gene match: 7. Germline lookup yields CDR1 SGHVS and CDR2 FQNEAQ. CDR3 in DNA: TGTGCCAGCAGCTTCCCTCGGGGAGGGGCGAACACCGGGGAGCTGTTTTTT. Translation gives CASSFPRGGANTGELFF.

The chain carries TRBV27 and TRBJ2-7; D is undetermined. Germline-derived CDR1 and CDR2 are MNHEY and SMNVEV (reference sequence). CDR3 length: 13 residues. V shed 5 bases and J shed 5 bases, with 13 bases lying between them. The CDR3 DNA reads as TGTGCCAGCAGTGCCTCCAGTGTCCACGAGCAGTACTTC. Translating gives CASSASSVHEQYF.

This chain links TRBV18 with TRBJ2-7; D not certain. The germline V and J ends were trimmed by 3 bases and 0 bases, with 6 bases remaining between them. CDR1 KGHSH and CDR2 LQKENI come from the germline V gene. This CDR3 contains 13 residues. Here the CDR3 DNA reads TGTGCCAGCTCACCTCCCTTCTCCTACGAGCAGTACTTC. Encoded protein: CASSPPFSYEQYF. Based on the CDR3 plus reference TRBV18 and TRBJ2-7, the full variable domain is NAGVMQNPRHLVRRRGQEARLRCSPMKGHSHVYWYRQLPEEGLKFMVYLQKENIIDESGMPKERFSAEFPKEGPSILRIQQVVRGDSAAYFCASSPPFSYEQYFGPGTRLTVT.

The chain couples TRBV5-5 to TRBJ1-4; no reliable D call. Germline-derived CDR1 and CDR2 are SGHKS and YYEKEE (reference sequence). This CDR3 is built from 14 residues. Trimming pared 3 bases from V and 8 bases from J, leaving 14 bases between. The CDR3 loop is CASSSRGSSEKLFF. In nucleotides, the CDR3 is TGTGCCAGCAGCTCCCGCGGATCTTCAGAAAAACTGTTTTTT. The full variable domain, completed using reference TRBV5-5 and TRBJ1-4, is DAGVTQSPTHLIKTRGQQVTLRCSPISGHKSVSWYQQVLGQGPQFIFQYYEKEERGRGNFPDRFSARQFPNYSSELNVNALLLGDSALYLCASSSRGSSEKLFFGSGTQLSVL.

The chain carries TRBV28 and TRBJ1-1; TRBD1 matches 8 bases. V lost 4 bases and J lost 6; bases outside the gene matches: 16. Per the germline V gene, CDR1 is MDHEN and CDR2 is SYDVKM. This CDR3 has 17 amino acids. In DNA form, the CDR3 reads TGTGCCAGCAGTTCAAACCTCAGGGGGCGGTTGTCCTCTGAAGCTTTCTTT. The encoded protein is CASSSNLRGRLSSEAFF. Full variable domain (rest looked up from reference TRBV28 and TRBJ1-1): DVKVTQSSRYLVKRTGEKVFLECVQDMDHENMFWYRQDPGLGLRLIYFSYDVKMKEKGDIPEGYSVSREKKERFSLILESASTNQTSMYLCASSSNLRGRLSSEAFFGQGTRLTVV.

The J gene is TRBJ2-7, the V gene TRBV2; no firm D call. This CDR3 contains 15 residues. The V end was cut by 5 bases, the J end by 0 bases, with 14 bases between. Germline lookup yields CDR1 SNHLY and CDR2 FYNNEI. CDR3 sequence (DNA): TGTGCCAGCAGTCCAGGACCGAACCTCTCCTACGAGCAGTACTTC. Translating it yields CASSPGPNLSYEQYF.

This clone was seen a handful of times. V is TRBV15 and J is TRBJ2-1; no definite D call. Germline CDR1 LNHNV, CDR2 YYDKDF (reference sequence). V lost 4 bases, J lost 4 bases, and 8 bases lay in between. The CDR3 is made up of 13 amino acids. The DNA of the CDR3 is TGTGCCACCAGCACCAGCCATTACAATGAGCAGTTCTTC. Translated: CATSTSHYNEQFF.

This chain connects TRBV4-1 to TRBJ2-7, with unresolved D. Germline V lookup: CDR1 MGHRA, CDR2 YSYEKL. V shed 2 bases and J shed 0 bases, with 8 bases lying between them. The CDR3 has 14 residues. CDR3 in DNA: TGCGCCAGCAGCCAACCAAGGAGCTCCTACGAGCAGTACTTC. It translates to CASSQPRSSYEQYF.

The genes are TRBV19 and TRBJ2-5; D perhaps matches TRBD2 (6 bases). Trimming cost V 9 bases and J 3 bases, with 20 bases left between them. The germline CDR1 and CDR2 sequences are LNHDA and SQIVND (reference sequence). CDR3 length: 15 residues. The CDR3 nucleotides read TGTGCCAGCCGCCTTTCGGGAGACGGAAAAGAGACCCAGTACTTC. Translated, it gives CASRLSGDGKETQYF.

This clone was detected only a few times. The chain links TRBV19 to TRBJ1-2, with no clear D. This CDR3 has 14 residues. V was trimmed by 6 bases and J by 0 bases, leaving 11 bases between them. Germline assignment: CDR1 LNHDA and CDR2 SQIVND (reference sequence). This CDR3 is CASSLEATNYGYTF. CDR3 coding DNA: TGTGCCAGTAGCTTAGAGGCTACTAACTATGGCTACACCTTC.

The CDR3 coding sequence is TGTGCCAGCAGTTACTCGAGAGGAAAGGGCTACGAGCAGTACTTC. Its protein product is CASSYSRGKGYEQYF. The chain uses TRBV6-5 and TRBJ2-7; no clear D. The CDR3 is 15 amino acids. With 0 bases removed from V and 3 bases from J, the gap between germline ends came to 12 bases. Per germline, CDR1 MNHEY and CDR2 SVGAGI.

This rearrangement joins TRBV10-2 to TRBJ2-3, with TRBD2 identical over 12 bases. The length of the CDR3 is 15 residues. J lost 3 bases, V lost 7 bases, and 5 bases had no gene match. CDR1 is WSHSY and CDR2 is SAAADI in the germline V gene. This CDR3 is CASNLAGGRTDTQYF. CDR3 in DNA: TGCGCCAGCAATCTAGCGGGGGGGCGGACAGATACGCAGTATTTT.

This chain connects TRBV29-1 to TRBJ2-1; TRBD2 matches 7 bases. CDR3 length: 18 residues. Germline V lookup: CDR1 SQVTM, CDR2 ANQGSEA. With V trimmed by 1 base and J by 7 bases, 19 bases remained unmatched. In nucleotides, the CDR3 is TGCAGCGTTGAAGGTGTGGAGGGAGGGAGTCAGTTGGGGAATGAGCAGTTCTTC. Translating gives CSVEGVEGGSQLGNEQFF.

As DNA, the CDR3 is TGTGCCAGCAGCTCGGACTCACGCGGCGGTGGGACCCAGTACTTC. Translating it yields CASSSDSRGGGTQYF. The genes are TRBV5-6 and TRBJ2-5; TRBD2 might be the D (5 bases). V lost 3 bases and J 7 bases, leaving 19 bases between the germline ends. This CDR3 is 15 amino acids long. The germline CDR1 and CDR2 sequences are SGHDT and YYEEEE.

This sequence joins TRBV7-8 and TRBJ2-1; D might be TRBD2 (5 bases). V was cut by 1 base and J by 0 bases, with 10 bases left in between. CDR1 and CDR2 (germline): SGHVS, FQNEAQ. The CDR3 consists of 16 residues. This chain's CDR3 is CASSLGRGSSYNEQFF. The CDR3 DNA sequence: TGTGCCAGCAGCTTAGGACGGGGTAGCTCCTACAATGAGCAGTTCTTC.

V and J are TRBV9 and TRBJ2-1, with TRBD2 identical over 9 bases. Looked up from germline, CDR1 is SGDLS and CDR2 is YYNGEE. The CDR3 spans 16 residues. Trimming cost V 3 bases and J 2 bases; bases outside gene matches: 6. The CDR3 is CASSDRSGSAYNEQFF. In DNA, the CDR3 is TGTGCCAGCAGCGACCGTAGCGGGAGTGCCTACAATGAGCAGTTCTTC.

The V call is TRBV11-2, the J call TRBJ2-7, with D possibly called TRBD1 or TRBD2 (6 bases each). V dropped 6 bases and J dropped 0 bases, with 24 bases sitting between them. This CDR3 contains 18 residues. CDR1 and CDR2 from the germline V gene are SGHAT and FQNNGV. This CDR3 reads CASRERDKGGPLSYEQYF. CDR3 nucleotide sequence: TGTGCCAGCAGAGAGAGGGACAAGGGGGGCCCCCTCTCCTACGAGCAGTACTTC.

This clone came up once. The chain carries TRBV9 and TRBJ1-4; a weak D match, TRBD1 (6 bases). Trimming pared 0 bases from V and 12 bases from J, leaving 12 bases between. This CDR3 comprises 13 residues. Per the germline V gene, CDR1 is SGDLS and CDR2 is YYNGEE. The CDR3 is CASSVADNRELFF. The DNA of the CDR3 is TGTGCCAGCAGCGTAGCTGACAACAGGGAACTGTTTTTT.

The chain employs TRBV5-1 and TRBJ1-1; perhaps TRBD1 as D (5 bases). Germline CDR1 and CDR2: SGHRS and YFSETQ. CDR3 length: 14 amino acids. The ends were cut back, 4 bases at V and 7 bases at J, with 17 bases in the middle. CDR3 DNA sequence: TGCGCCAGCAGCCCCGAACCAGGGACGAGTGAAGCTTTCTTT. Translation: CASSPEPGTSEAFF.

The chain recombines TRBV18 with TRBJ2-7; the D gene is possibly TRBD1 (5 bases). With 0 bases removed from V and 6 bases from J, the gap between germline ends came to 9 bases. The V gene's germline CDR1 is KGHSH and CDR2 LQKENI. CDR3 length: 13 amino acids. CDR3 coding DNA: TGTGCCAGCTCACCACCCAGTCAGGGCGAGCAGTACTTC. Translating it yields CASSPPSQGEQYF.

V usage is TRBV6-5 and J usage is TRBJ1-4; 9 bases are shared with TRBD1. CDR1 MNHEY and CDR2 SVGAGI come from the germline V gene. The V gene end was trimmed by 0 bases and the J gene end by 6 bases; junction bases not matched to a gene: 5. The CDR3 is made up of 16 amino acids. For the CDR3, the DNA is TGTGCCAGCAGTTACTCCTGGACAGGGGTGGATGAAAAACTGTTTTTT. It specifies CASSYSWTGVDEKLFF.

The CDR3: CASRPQGQLLNTEAFF. CDR3 in DNA: TGTGCCAGCAGACCCCAGGGACAGCTCCTGAACACTGAAGCTTTCTTT. This chain connects TRBV25-1 to TRBJ1-1; 7 bases line up with TRBD1. V lost 6 bases and J lost 0; bases outside the gene matches: 10. The length of the CDR3 is 16 residues. Germline-derived CDR1 and CDR2 are MGHDK and SYGVNS. The variable domain in full, with the rest retrieved from reference TRBV25-1 and TRBJ1-1, is EADIYQTPRYLVIGTGKKITLECSQTMGHDKMYWYQQDPGMELHLIHYSYGVNSTEKGDLSSESTVSRIRTEHFPLTLESARPSHTSQYLCASRPQGQLLNTEAFFGQGTRLTVV.

The V call is TRBV27, the J call TRBJ2-3, with D perhaps matching TRBD1 (5 bases). Trimming took off 2 bases at V and 0 bases at J, with 6 bases between the two ends. CDR3 length: 14 amino acids. CDR1 is MNHEY and CDR2 is SMNVEV in the germline V gene (reference sequence). The CDR3 nucleotides are TGTGCCAGCAGTTTACAGGGCAGCACAGATACGCAGTATTTT. This gives the protein CASSLQGSTDTQYF.

The V and J genes are TRBV9 and TRBJ2-3, with 7 bases lining up with TRBD1. With V trimmed by 4 bases and J by 5 bases, 7 bases remained unmatched. The CDR3 is 14 amino acids. CDR1 is SGDLS, CDR2 YYNGEE, per germline. CDR3 nucleotides: TGTGCCAGCAGCATTAGGGACAGTGTAGATACGCAGTATTTT. Translating it yields CASSIRDSVDTQYF.

J is TRBJ2-2 and V is TRBV7-2, with D hard to call. The CDR3 sequence is 17 residues long. In germline, CDR1 is SGHTA, CDR2 FQGNSA. Trimming pared 4 bases from V and 0 bases from J, leaving 15 bases between. The CDR3: CASSWRVLTANTGELFF. The DNA of the CDR3 is TGTGCCAGCAGCTGGCGTGTACTAACCGCGAACACCGGGGAGCTGTTTTTT.